This T cell receptor beta chain was recovered during a study of T cell changes during pregnancy in multiple sclerosis. After removal of 4 bases from V and 4 bases from J, the junction contained 12 bases not matched to a gene. There are 17 residues in the CDR3. Germline V gene data show CDR1 as SGDLS and CDR2 as YYNGEE. Profiled with immunoSEQ multiplex PCR; TCRdb holds only in-frame clones, not every one. The sample carries tens of thousands of clones, 75% to 95% recorded once. Sequences were derived from peripheral blood, sampled in the first trimester of pregnancy. The J gene is TRBJ2-1, the V gene TRBV9, with TRBD2 matching 9 bases. The sequence was obtained from a female donor with multiple sclerosis, enrolled in a pregnancy study. The CDR3 DNA is TGTGCCAGCAGCTCCCGCCCCGCTAGCGGGGTTTACAATGAGCAGTTCTTC. Its protein product is CASSSRPASGVYNEQFF.